A selection of T cell receptor beta chains follows, all from one sample in a study of T cell responses to AZD1222 COVID-19 vaccine. Sequenced by immunoSEQ multiplex PCR; TCRdb stores in-frame clones only, minus some. The data contain around 150,000 clones, around nine tenths of them seen just once; the ten biggest clones take up 1.6%. The material was peripheral blood, obtained on day 0 of AZD1222 vaccination. Receptors originate from an adult in good health. Each CDR3 is given with its conserved first and last residue. D genes are given only for firm matches. Clone sizes are given selectively: once, few, many, or a class where the clone is expanded.

cdr3_aa: CASSQDPALAASYTF
cdr3_nt: TGCGCCAGCAGCCAAGACCCCGCTTTGGCAGCCAGCTACACCTTC
v_call: TRBV4-3
d_call: NA
clone_size: NA
j_call: TRBJ1-2

cdr3_aa: CASSIDRGFGVDQPQHF
cdr3_nt: TGTGCCAGTAGTATAGATAGGGGTTTCGGGGTAGATCAGCCCCAGCATTTT
v_call: TRBV19
d_call: NA
clone_size: once
j_call: TRBJ1-5

cdr3_aa: CASSFRDGYGYTF
cdr3_nt: TGTGCCAGCAGTTTCCGGGACGGCTATGGCTACACCTTC
v_call: TRBV6-5
d_call: NA
clone_size: NA
j_call: TRBJ1-2

cdr3_aa: CASSLQETQYF
cdr3_nt: TGCGCCAGCAGCCTCCAAGAGACCCAGTACTTC
v_call: TRBV5-1
d_call: NA
clone_size: NA
j_call: TRBJ2-5

cdr3_aa: CASSYSTGQIAAFF
cdr3_nt: TGTGCCAGCAGTTACTCAACTGGACAAATCGCGGCTTTCTTT
v_call: TRBV6-2/TRBV6-3
d_call: NA
clone_size: NA
j_call: TRBJ1-1

cdr3_aa: CATRREWQNSPLHF
cdr3_nt: TGTGCCACCCGTCGAGAATGGCAGAATTCACCCCTCCACTTT
v_call: TRBV27
d_call: NA
clone_size: NA
j_call: TRBJ1-6

cdr3_aa: CASSLVGRDRFQPLHF
cdr3_nt: TGCGCCAGCAGCTTGGTAGGCCGAGACAGGTTTCAACCCCTCCACTTT
v_call: TRBV5-1
d_call: NA
clone_size: NA
j_call: TRBJ1-6

cdr3_aa: CASSQEGQAEAFF
cdr3_nt: TGCGCCAGCAGCCAAGAGGGACAGGCTGAAGCTTTCTTT
v_call: TRBV4-1
d_call: TRBD1
clone_size: NA
j_call: TRBJ1-1

cdr3_aa: CASSQGNLLAGVSYEQYF
cdr3_nt: TGTGCCAGCAGCCAAGGAAACCTCCTAGCGGGTGTCTCCTACGAGCAGTACTTC
v_call: TRBV3-1/TRBV3-2
d_call: TRBD2
clone_size: NA
j_call: TRBJ2-7

cdr3_aa: CAWNRGENQPQHF
cdr3_nt: TGTGCCTGGAATCGGGGGGAGAATCAGCCCCAGCATTTT
v_call: TRBV30
d_call: NA
clone_size: NA
j_call: TRBJ1-5

cdr3_aa: CSVNRPGGAFF
cdr3_nt: TGCAGCGTCAACAGGCCTGGGGGAGCTTTCTTT
v_call: TRBV29-1
d_call: NA
clone_size: NA
j_call: TRBJ1-1

cdr3_aa: CASSEGGRVNYGYTF
cdr3_nt: TGTGCCAGCAGTGAGGGGGGGAGGGTTAACTATGGCTACACCTTC
v_call: TRBV6-1
d_call: NA
clone_size: NA
j_call: TRBJ1-2

cdr3_aa: CASSLDPSGSRADTQYF
cdr3_nt: TGTGCCAGCAGCTTAGATCCTAGCGGGAGTAGGGCAGATACGCAGTATTTT
v_call: TRBV7-2
d_call: TRBD2
clone_size: NA
j_call: TRBJ2-3

cdr3_aa: CATHPTGPINEQFF
cdr3_nt: TGTGCCACTCACCCGACAGGGCCGATCAATGAGCAGTTCTTC
v_call: TRBV6-5
d_call: TRBD1
clone_size: NA
j_call: TRBJ2-1

cdr3_aa: CASSKTVSYEQYF
cdr3_nt: TGTGCCAGCAGCAAGACAGTCTCCTACGAGCAGTACTTC
v_call: TRBV21-1
d_call: NA
clone_size: few
j_call: TRBJ2-7

cdr3_aa: CASSYSTASREAFF
cdr3_nt: TGTGCCAGCAGTTACTCGACAGCTTCAAGAGAAGCTTTCTTT
v_call: TRBV6-5
d_call: NA
clone_size: NA
j_call: TRBJ1-1

cdr3_aa: CASSLGRSPLHF
cdr3_nt: TGTGCCAGCAGCTTGGGTCGTTCACCCCTCCACTTT
v_call: TRBV5-4
d_call: NA
clone_size: NA
j_call: TRBJ1-6

cdr3_aa: CASSTYRAGLENIQYF
cdr3_nt: TGTGCCAGCAGCACCTACAGGGCAGGGCTCGAAAACATTCAGTACTTC
v_call: TRBV11-2
d_call: NA
clone_size: NA
j_call: TRBJ2-4

cdr3_aa: CASSLEGVRQGAYEQYF
cdr3_nt: TGTGCCAGCAGCTTAGAGGGGGTAAGACAGGGGGCCTACGAGCAGTACTTC
v_call: TRBV7-9
d_call: TRBD1
clone_size: NA
j_call: TRBJ2-7

cdr3_aa: CASSQAALPYEQYF
cdr3_nt: TGTGCCAGCAGCCAAGCCGCGCTACCCTACGAGCAGTACTTC
v_call: TRBV3-1/TRBV3-2
d_call: NA
clone_size: NA
j_call: TRBJ2-7

cdr3_aa: CASSESATDTQYF
cdr3_nt: TGTGCCAGCAGTGAGAGCGCGACAGATACGCAGTATTTT
v_call: TRBV6-4
d_call: NA
clone_size: NA
j_call: TRBJ2-3

cdr3_aa: CSASWGVSHEQFF
cdr3_nt: TGCAGTGCTAGTTGGGGGGTTAGCCATGAGCAGTTCTTC
v_call: TRBV20-1
d_call: NA
clone_size: once
j_call: TRBJ2-1

cdr3_aa: CASSRDGNYGYTF
cdr3_nt: TGCGCCAGCAGCCGGGACGGTAACTATGGCTACACCTTC
v_call: TRBV4-3
d_call: NA
clone_size: NA
j_call: TRBJ1-2

cdr3_aa: CASSLRLGGRSSYNSPLHF
cdr3_nt: TGTGCCAGCAGCTTGCGACTAGGGGGAAGAAGCTCCTATAATTCACCCCTCCACTTT
v_call: TRBV7-2
d_call: NA
clone_size: NA
j_call: TRBJ1-6

cdr3_aa: CASSLSGSDNSPLHF
cdr3_nt: TGTGCCAGCAGTTTATCCGGGTCCGATAATTCACCCCTCCACTTT
v_call: TRBV28
d_call: NA
clone_size: NA
j_call: TRBJ1-6

cdr3_aa: CASSGLDILQETQYF
cdr3_nt: TGTGCCAGCAGTGGCTTGGACATCCTACAAGAGACCCAGTACTTC
v_call: TRBV2
d_call: NA
clone_size: few
j_call: TRBJ2-5

cdr3_aa: CASSPGTGVKYGYTF
cdr3_nt: TGTGCCAGCTCACCCGGGACAGGGGTGAAGTATGGCTACACCTTC
v_call: TRBV18
d_call: TRBD1
clone_size: NA
j_call: TRBJ1-2

cdr3_aa: CASSSRGAVIHEQFF
cdr3_nt: TGTGCCAGCAGCTCCCGGGGGGCCGTAATTCATGAGCAGTTCTTC
v_call: TRBV7-8
d_call: NA
clone_size: NA
j_call: TRBJ2-1

cdr3_aa: CASSTTDTQYF
cdr3_nt: TGTGCCAGCAGCACCACAGATACGCAGTATTTT
v_call: TRBV5-6
d_call: NA
clone_size: NA
j_call: TRBJ2-3

cdr3_aa: CASSVRGEMNTEAFF
cdr3_nt: TGTGCCAGCAGCGTAAGGGGGGAGATGAACACTGAAGCTTTCTTT
v_call: TRBV9
d_call: NA
clone_size: NA
j_call: TRBJ1-1

cdr3_aa: CASSDGATGELFF
cdr3_nt: TGTGCCAGCAGTGATGGGGCCACCGGGGAGCTGTTTTTT
v_call: TRBV6-4
d_call: NA
clone_size: NA
j_call: TRBJ2-2

cdr3_aa: CASSSSTGYEAFF
cdr3_nt: TGTGCCAGCAGCTCCTCGACAGGGTACGAAGCTTTCTTT
v_call: TRBV11-3
d_call: TRBD1
clone_size: NA
j_call: TRBJ1-1

cdr3_aa: CASSRLAGRTDTQYF
cdr3_nt: TGTGCCAGCAGTCGACTAGCGGGGCGCACAGATACGCAGTATTTT
v_call: TRBV3-1/TRBV3-2
d_call: TRBD2
clone_size: NA
j_call: TRBJ2-3

cdr3_aa: CAWIRAGFTDTQYF
cdr3_nt: TGTGCCTGGATTAGGGCAGGGTTCACAGATACGCAGTATTTT
v_call: TRBV30
d_call: NA
clone_size: NA
j_call: TRBJ2-3

cdr3_aa: CSVETSFLETQYF
cdr3_nt: TGCAGCGTTGAAACTAGCTTCTTGGAGACCCAGTACTTC
v_call: TRBV29-1
d_call: NA
clone_size: NA
j_call: TRBJ2-5

cdr3_aa: CASSEGQGDNQPQHF
cdr3_nt: TGTGCCAGCAGCGAAGGACAGGGGGATAATCAGCCCCAGCATTTT
v_call: TRBV7-9
d_call: TRBD1
clone_size: NA
j_call: TRBJ1-5